Presented here are 20 T cell receptor beta chains from one specimen sequenced in a study of response to subunit inactivated influenza vaccine. TCRdb reprocessed the RT-PCR reads via MiXCR and lists one record per CDR3 protein. Of approximately 500,000 distinct CDR3 sequences in the sample, around 15% were seen once. The sequencing used PBMCs from blood, collected 11 to 12 days after vaccination. Every receptor here comes from a man aged 50-60 years who received an inactivated influenza vaccine.

In its sample, this clonotype was seen many times. The CDR3 protein is CAWSAGTDTQYF. The CDR3 DNA reads TGTGCCTGGAGTGCGGGGACAGATACGCAGTATTTT. This chain joins TRBV30 and TRBJ2-3; the D gene is possibly TRBD2 (5 bases). The V gene's germline CDR1 is GTSNPN and CDR2 SVGIG (reference sequence). The V end lost 1 base, the J end lost 3 bases, and 5 bases lay between the germline ends. The CDR3 spans 12 residues.

The chain carries TRBV28 and TRBJ1-6; no clear D gene. The CDR3 spans 12 residues. The V end lost 5 bases, the J end lost 11 bases, and 10 bases lay between the germline ends. The germline CDR1 and CDR2 sequences are MDHEN and SYDVKM. The CDR3, as DNA: TGTGCCAGCAGTCTCAGTCAGGCACCCCTCCACTTT. Translation: CASSLSQAPLHF.

The chain employs TRBV6-2 or TRBV6-3 and TRBJ2-1; D possibly corresponds to TRBD1 (6 bases). V gave up 8 bases and J gave up 5 bases, with 22 bases separating them. The CDR3 spans 16 residues. Germline V gene lookup returns CDR1 MNHEY and CDR2 SVGEGT. For the CDR3, the DNA is TGTGCCAGCTCCCGATGGACAGCAACTTCTGACAATGAGCAGTTCTTC. Its translation: CASSRWTATSDNEQFF.

This clonotype was counted between two and nine times. The gene calls are TRBV11-2 and TRBJ1-1; D remains ambiguous. V lost 3 bases, J lost 3 bases, and 11 bases lay in between. This CDR3 contains 14 residues. The V gene's germline CDR1 is SGHAT and CDR2 FQNNGV. The CDR3 sequence: CASSFFSWYTEAFF. In DNA, the CDR3 is TGTGCCAGCAGCTTTTTTTCTTGGTACACTGAAGCTTTCTTT.

The chain links TRBV27 to TRBJ2-2; TRBD1 matches 10 bases. Unmatched junction bases numbered 2, after V lost 4 bases and J lost 6 bases. This CDR3 is 14 amino acids long. The germline V gene has CDR1 MNHEY and CDR2 SMNVEV (reference sequence). DNA for the CDR3: TGTGCCAGCAGTTGGGACAGGGGTGCCGGGGAGCTGTTTTTT. Its translation: CASSWDRGAGELFF.

This clonotype was seen repeatedly, ten times or more. The chain employs TRBV20-1 and TRBJ2-7; tentatively, D is TRBD1 or TRBD2 (5 bases each). Germline loops: CDR1 DFQATT, CDR2 SNEGSKA (reference sequence). V was trimmed by 3 bases and J by 3 bases, leaving 12 bases between them. This CDR3 comprises 13 residues. CDR3 protein: CSASGGLGYEQYF. The CDR3 DNA reads TGCAGTGCTAGTGGGGGTTTAGGCTACGAGCAGTACTTC.

This clonotype was recorded a few times. V usage is TRBV7-9 and J usage is TRBJ2-6; 7 nucleotides align to TRBD1. CDR1 is SEHNR and CDR2 is FQNEAQ in the germline V gene (reference sequence). V lost 5 bases and J lost 2; bases outside the gene matches: 3. CDR3 size: 15 residues. The CDR3 DNA sequence: TGTGCCAGCAGCATAACAGGGGCTGGGGCCAACGTCCTGACTTTC. Translated: CASSITGAGANVLTF.

This clonotype was detected a few times. The genes are TRBV20-1 and TRBJ1-5; D may be TRBD1 (5 bases). The germline V gene encodes CDR1 DFQATT and CDR2 SNEGSKA (reference sequence). The CDR3 loop spans 15 amino acids. Between the trimmed V and J ends, which lost 0 bases and 4 bases, there was a span of 13 bases. The CDR3 DNA reads as TGCAGTGCTAGAGATGTTTGGGACCCAAATCAGCCCCAGCATTTT. It translates to CSARDVWDPNQPQHF.

A few counts support this clonotype. The chain uses TRBV15 and TRBJ2-4, with D perhaps TRBD1 (5 bases). Trimming pared 0 bases from V and 0 bases from J, leaving 12 bases between. The CDR3 sequence is 17 residues long. CDR1 and CDR2 from the germline V gene are LNHNV and YYDKDF (reference sequence). The CDR3 here is CATSRDPGQLAKNIQYF. In nucleotides, the CDR3 is TGTGCCACCAGCAGAGACCCAGGACAACTAGCCAAAAACATTCAGTACTTC.

CDR3: CASSARETQETQYF. The CDR3 coding sequence is TGCGCCAGCAGCGCGCGGGAGACCCAAGAGACCCAGTACTTC. This chain joins TRBV5-1 and TRBJ2-5, with 7 bases aligning to TRBD2. V lost 4 bases to trimming and J lost 1 base; unmatched junction nucleotides: 4. CDR1 and CDR2 (germline): SGHRS, YFSETQ. The length of the CDR3 is 14 residues.

This chain joins TRBV27 and TRBJ1-6; D remains ambiguous. The CDR3 is made up of 18 amino acids. Per germline, CDR1 MNHEY and CDR2 SMNVEV (reference sequence). Trimming took off 6 bases at V and 1 base at J, with 19 bases between the two ends. CDR3 protein: CASSREAKRGSYNSPLHF. DNA of the CDR3: TGTGCCAGCAGCCGGGAGGCAAAAAGAGGGTCCTATAATTCACCCCTCCACTTT.

The chain joins TRBV6-1 to TRBJ2-5, with D maybe TRBD2 (6 bases). The CDR3 sequence is 13 residues long. Trimming cost V 6 bases and J 2 bases, with 10 bases left between them. Germline V gene sequence: CDR1 MNHNS, CDR2 SASEGT. CDR3 sequence reads: CASSPLAQETQYF. DNA of the CDR3: TGTGCCAGCAGCCCACTAGCACAAGAGACCCAGTACTTC.

V is TRBV7-3 and J is TRBJ2-3, with D perhaps matching TRBD2 (6 bases). There are 15 residues in the CDR3. V was cut by 2 bases and J by 7 bases, with 16 bases left in between. Germline lookup yields CDR1 SGHTA and CDR2 FQGTGA. This CDR3 reads CASSLGGGSGYTQYF. CDR3 sequence (DNA): TGTGCCAGCAGCTTAGGTGGCGGTAGCGGCTATACGCAGTATTTT. Using reference TRBV7-3 and TRBJ2-3 for the parts outside the CDR3, the full variable domain is GAGVSQTPSNKVTEKGKYVELRCDPISGHTALYWYRQSLGQGPEFLIYFQGTGAADDSGLPNDRFFAVRPEGSVSTLKIQRTERGDSAVYLCASSLGGGSGYTQYFGPGTRLTVL.

The rearrangement joins TRBV29-1 to TRBJ2-1; possible D gene TRBD2, 6 bases. CDR3 length: 15 residues. V shed 5 bases and J shed 9 bases, with 23 bases lying between them. The germline gives CDR1 SQVTM, CDR2 ANQGSEA. CDR3 loop: CSVNWDGTFGSEQFF. Written as DNA, the CDR3 is TGCAGCGTTAACTGGGACGGGACCTTCGGGAGTGAGCAGTTCTTC.

This chain joins TRBV7-2 and TRBJ1-3; tentative D call: TRBD1 (5 bases). The CDR3 loop spans 14 amino acids. Germline V lookup: CDR1 SGHTA, CDR2 FQGNSA. V gave up 5 bases and J gave up 1 base, with 9 bases separating them. The CDR3 loop reads CASSPGLSGNTIYF. The CDR3 nucleotides read TGTGCCAGCAGCCCAGGGTTGTCTGGAAACACCATATATTTT.

As to this clonotype: A read error may produce the germline difference seen at one junction end. The chain employs TRBV7-8 and TRBJ2-1, with 7 bases fitting TRBD2. This CDR3 has 15 amino acids. In germline, CDR1 is SGHVS, CDR2 FQNEAQ. The CDR3 DNA sequence: TGTGCCTGCAGCTCACCGGGAGGCTCTGGGTTTGGGCAGTTCTTC. It codes for CACSSPGGSGFGQFF. The whole variable domain, remainder taken from reference TRBV7-8 and TRBJ2-1, is GAGVSQSPRYKVAKRGQDVALRCDPISGHVSLFWYQQALGQGPEFLTYFQNEAQLDKSGLPSDRFFAERPEGSVSTLKIQRTQQEDSAVYLCACSSPGGSGFGQFFGPGTRLTVL.

The chain combines TRBV2 with TRBJ2-3, with 12 bases that match TRBD2. The CDR3 loop spans 19 amino acids. After removal of 2 bases from V and 2 bases from J, the junction contained 11 bases not matched to a gene. CDR1 is SNHLY and CDR2 is FYNNEI in the germline V gene. CDR3 sequence reads: CASSEPGLAGGATTDTQYF. In DNA form, the CDR3 reads TGTGCCAGCAGTGAACCGGGACTAGCGGGCGGAGCTACCACAGATACGCAGTATTTT. The full variable domain, with the rest looked up from reference TRBV2 and TRBJ2-3, is EPEVTQTPSHQVTQMGQEVILRCVPISNHLYFYWYRQILGQKVEFLVSFYNNEISEKSEIFDDQFSVERPDGSNFTLKIRSTKLEDSAMYFCASSEPGLAGGATTDTQYFGPGTRLTVL.

V and J are TRBV15 and TRBJ1-5, with no clear D. Trimming removed 0 bases from V and 2 bases from J, with 14 bases in between. The CDR3 consists of 17 residues. The germline CDR1 and CDR2 sequences are LNHNV and YYDKDF (reference sequence). The CDR3: CATSRDMRTEGNQPQHF. DNA for the CDR3: TGTGCCACCAGCAGAGATATGAGGACTGAGGGCAATCAGCCCCAGCATTTT.

This clonotype was counted at least ten times. The gene calls are TRBV12-3 or TRBV12-4 and TRBJ2-1; TRBD2 is a possible D gene (5 bases). V dropped 7 bases and J dropped 0 bases, with 13 bases sitting between them. The CDR3 extends over 15 amino acids. CDR3 nucleotide sequence: TGTGCCAGCAAACTAGAACATAGCTCCTACAATGAGCAGTTCTTC. It encodes CASKLEHSSYNEQFF.

The V gene is TRBV19, the J gene TRBJ1-1, with TRBD1 as a possible D gene (5 bases). Per the germline V gene, CDR1 is LNHDA and CDR2 is SQIVND (reference sequence). Trimming took 5 bases from V and 0 from J, leaving 16 bases between them. The CDR3 is made up of 16 amino acids. CDR3 amino acids: CASSRREVQMNTEAFF. Written as DNA, the CDR3 is TGTGCCAGTAGTCGCAGGGAAGTTCAGATGAACACTGAAGCTTTCTTT.